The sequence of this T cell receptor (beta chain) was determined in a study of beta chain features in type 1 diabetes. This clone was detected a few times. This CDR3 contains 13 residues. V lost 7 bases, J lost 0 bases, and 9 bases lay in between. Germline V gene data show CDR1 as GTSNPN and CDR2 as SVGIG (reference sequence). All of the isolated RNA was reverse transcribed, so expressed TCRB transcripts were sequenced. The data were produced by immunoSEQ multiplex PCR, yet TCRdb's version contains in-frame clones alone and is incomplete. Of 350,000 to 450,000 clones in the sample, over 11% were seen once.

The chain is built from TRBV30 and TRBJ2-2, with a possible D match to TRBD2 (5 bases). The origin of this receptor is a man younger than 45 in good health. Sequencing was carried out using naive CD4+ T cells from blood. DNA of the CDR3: TGTGCCTTCCAGCGGACGAACACCGGGGAGCTGTTTTTT. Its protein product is CAFQRTNTGELFF.